This T cell receptor beta chain was profiled in a study of T-cell memory formation after mild COVID-19. Study-level results: Day 37-peaking second-wave clones had unconfirmed SARS-CoV-2 specificity. Later expanders leaned toward CD4+, whereas clones contracting from day 15 to 85 were balanced CD4/CD8.

TCRdb re-derived calls from the 5' RACE reads in MiXCR, one entry per CDR3 protein. The sample lists around 410,000 distinct CDR3 sequences, more than 20% seen once, with over 10% in the top ten. The V gene's germline CDR1 is KGHSH and CDR2 LQKENI. The CDR3 length is 14 residues. Trimming cost V 5 bases and J 9 bases; bases outside gene matches: 7. Only a few counts were recorded for this clonotype. The antigen remains unidentified. The gene calls are TRBV18 and TRBJ2-1; TRBD1 matches at 10 bases. This TCR was recovered from an adult woman who had mild COVID-19 (a few samples of this study predate the infection). Cell type and time point are not known. The source material was PBMCs or a T cell subset sorted from them (not recorded which). CDR3 sequence: CASSSRQGAIEQFF. The CDR3 nucleotides read TGTGCCAGCTCATCTCGACAGGGGGCGATTGAGCAGTTCTTC. Full variable domain (remainder filled in from reference TRBV18 and TRBJ2-1): NAGVMQNPRHLVRRRGQEARLRCSPMKGHSHVYWYRQLPEEGLKFMVYLQKENIIDESGMPKERFSAEFPKEGPSILRIQQVVRGDSAAYFCASSSRQGAIEQFFGPGTRLTVL.